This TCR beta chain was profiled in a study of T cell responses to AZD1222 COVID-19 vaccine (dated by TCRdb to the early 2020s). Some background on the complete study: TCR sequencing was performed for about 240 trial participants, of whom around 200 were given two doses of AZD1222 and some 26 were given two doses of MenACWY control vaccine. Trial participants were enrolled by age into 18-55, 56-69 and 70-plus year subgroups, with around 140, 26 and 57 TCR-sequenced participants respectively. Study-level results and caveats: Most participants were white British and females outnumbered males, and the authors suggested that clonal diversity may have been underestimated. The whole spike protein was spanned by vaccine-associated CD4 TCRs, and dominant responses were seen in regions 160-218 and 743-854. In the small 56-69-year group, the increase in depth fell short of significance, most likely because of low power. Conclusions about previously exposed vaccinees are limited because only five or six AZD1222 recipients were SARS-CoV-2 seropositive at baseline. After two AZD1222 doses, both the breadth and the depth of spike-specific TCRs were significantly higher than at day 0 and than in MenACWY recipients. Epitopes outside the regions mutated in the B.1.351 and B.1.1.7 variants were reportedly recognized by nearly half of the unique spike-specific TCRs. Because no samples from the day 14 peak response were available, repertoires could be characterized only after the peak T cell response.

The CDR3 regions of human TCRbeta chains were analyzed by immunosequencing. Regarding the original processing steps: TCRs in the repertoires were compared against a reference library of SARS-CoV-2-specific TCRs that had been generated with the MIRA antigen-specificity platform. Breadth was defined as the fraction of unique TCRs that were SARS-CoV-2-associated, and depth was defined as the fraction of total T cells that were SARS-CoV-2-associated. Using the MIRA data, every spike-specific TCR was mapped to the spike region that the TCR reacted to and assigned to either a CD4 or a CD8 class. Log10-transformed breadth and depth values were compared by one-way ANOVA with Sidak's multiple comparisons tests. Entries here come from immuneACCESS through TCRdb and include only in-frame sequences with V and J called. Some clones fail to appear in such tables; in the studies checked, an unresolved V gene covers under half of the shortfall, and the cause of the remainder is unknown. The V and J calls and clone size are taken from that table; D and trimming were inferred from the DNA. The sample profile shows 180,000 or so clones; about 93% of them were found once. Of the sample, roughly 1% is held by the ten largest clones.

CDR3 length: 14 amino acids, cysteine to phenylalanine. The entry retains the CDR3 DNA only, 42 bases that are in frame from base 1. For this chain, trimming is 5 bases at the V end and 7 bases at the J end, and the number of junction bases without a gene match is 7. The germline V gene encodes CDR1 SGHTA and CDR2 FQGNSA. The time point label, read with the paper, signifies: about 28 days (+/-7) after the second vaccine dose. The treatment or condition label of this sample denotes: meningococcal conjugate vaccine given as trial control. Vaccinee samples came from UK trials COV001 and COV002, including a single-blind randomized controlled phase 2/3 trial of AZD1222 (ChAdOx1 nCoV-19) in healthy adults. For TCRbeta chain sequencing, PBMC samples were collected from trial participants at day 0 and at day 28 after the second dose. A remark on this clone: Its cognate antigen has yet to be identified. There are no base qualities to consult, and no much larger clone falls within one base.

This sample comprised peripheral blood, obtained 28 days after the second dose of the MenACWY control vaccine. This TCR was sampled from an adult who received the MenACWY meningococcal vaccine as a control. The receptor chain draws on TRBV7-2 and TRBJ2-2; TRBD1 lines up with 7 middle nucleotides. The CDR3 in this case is CASSLGQLGGELFF. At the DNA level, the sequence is TGTGCCAGCAGCCTGGGACAGTTGGGCGGGGAGCTGTTTTTT. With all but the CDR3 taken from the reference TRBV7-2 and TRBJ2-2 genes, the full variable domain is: GAGVSQSPSNKVTEKGKDVELRCDPISGHTALYWYRQSLGQGLEFLIYFQGNSAPDKSGLPSDRFSAERTGGSVSTLTIQRTQQEDSAVYLCASSLGQLGGELFFGEGSRLTVL.